The following is a TCR beta chain sequence with its context. Its antigen is unknown. Base qualities are missing; no much larger clone stands one base away. The germline V gene encodes CDR1 LNHDA and CDR2 SQIVND (reference sequence). The junction shows trimming of 4 bases on V and 3 bases on J, plus 14 bases between the germline ends. CDR3 length: 15 amino acids, cysteine to phenylalanine. The entry retains the CDR3 DNA only, 45 bases that are in frame from base 1. The immunoSEQ Assay, a bias-controlled multiplex PCR, was used to amplify TCRbeta CDR3 regions from genomic DNA. On the study's bioinformatics: The number of nucleated cells in each sample was estimated from the amplification of reference gene primers within the assay. Sequence reads were collapsed and filtered to measure the absolute abundance of every unique TCRbeta CDR3 rearrangement. For each sample, productive Simpson clonality was calculated as the square root of Simpson's diversity index across productive rearrangements. TCRdb took this table from immuneACCESS and kept in-frame rearrangements with V and J called. Such tables lack part of the clones; where checked against another copy, unresolved V genes explain under half of the gap, and the rest is unexplained. V and J calls and clone size come straight from that table; D and trimming were deduced from the DNA. The sample table contains roughly 230,000 clones; only one count was recorded for 85% of them. The ten largest clones capture roughly 4.6% of the sample.

This entry is derived from a study of blood T cell repertoires in COVID-19 (dated by TCRdb to the early 2020s). Study-wide context: Samples from collaborators originated in the United States, Italy and Spain and spanned both the acute and convalescent phases of COVID-19. The prospective study material was composed of cDNA or gDNA derived from T cells, B-cell-depleted T cells, or PBMCs. Deeply sampled blood TCRbeta repertoires from subjects exposed to, actively infected with, or recovered from COVID-19 were included in the dataset. The repertoires were released in a freely available public database intended as a resource for research on the immune response to SARS-CoV-2. Samples were obtained from the ongoing ImmuneRACE study (first 160 participants) and from approximately 1,200 subjects provided by 6 global collaborators. Sample metadata almost always included a de-identified subject ID, COVID-19 status, age in years and sex. HLA class I and class II types, where available, came from metadata supplied by the sample provider rather than from assay-based typing.

What the work shows at the level of the full study, not this receptor alone: The amount of clinical and demographic metadata varied by source and participant and was provided uncurated.

One collaborating source in Seattle enrolled patients while the patients were actively infected and followed the patients over time throughout the course of disease. Collaborating institutions collected whole blood in K2EDTA tubes following their own protocols. For TCRbeta analysis, collaborators shipped samples as frozen whole blood, isolated PBMCs, or DNA extracted from either of those sample types. Sequenced: peripheral blood. The V and J genes are TRBV19 and TRBJ2-3; TRBD1 is a weak D gene call, 5 bases matching. The TCR was taken from a man aged 50 to 59 with COVID-19, enrolled during active disease. The sequenced DNA is TGTGCCAGTAGTACAAGCGCAGGGTTTACAGATACGCAGTATTTT. Its product reads: CASSTSAGFTDTQYF.